Detailed here is one T cell receptor (beta chain). This clone was recorded a few times. What antigen it recognizes has not been identified. Base qualities are not at hand, and no much larger clone is one base apart. The sample's time point label, decoded: baseline before first vaccination. The vaccinee samples were drawn from two UK trials, COV001 and COV002, one of which was a single-blind randomized controlled phase 2/3 trial testing AZD1222 (ChAdOx1 nCoV-19) in healthy adults. For TCRbeta chain sequencing, PBMC samples were collected from trial participants at day 0 and at day 28 after the second dose. Its CDR3 holds 15 amino acids, cysteine through phenylalanine. CDR3 DNA only is kept here, 45 bases in frame from base 1. Trimming costs V 3 bases and J 0 bases, and their ends lie 9 bases apart. The germline V gene supplies CDR1 SGHVS and CDR2 FQNEAQ. The sample belongs to a study of T cell responses to AZD1222 COVID-19 vaccine (TCRdb year 2021). General notes on the study: Because spike-specific TCR depth and breadth did not differ between the two schedules, AZD1222 recipients who got a second dose at roughly 4 weeks were pooled with those who got a second dose at roughly 12 weeks. Trial participants were enrolled by age into 18-55, 56-69 and 70-plus year subgroups, with roughly 150, 30 and 60 TCR-sequenced participants respectively. TCR sequencing covered 233 trial participants: around 210 given two doses of AZD1222 and 26 given two doses of MenACWY control vaccine.

The full study reports these points: Epitopes outside the regions mutated in the B.1.351 and B.1.1.7 variants were reportedly recognized by nearly half of the unique spike-specific TCRs. Only 5 to 7 AZD1222 recipients were SARS-CoV-2 seropositive at baseline, limiting conclusions about previously exposed vaccinees. The whole spike protein was spanned by vaccine-associated CD4 TCRs, and dominant responses were seen in regions 160-218 and 743-854. The 56-69-year group was small, and its depth increase did not reach significance, likely because of low power. Participants were mostly white British and included more females than males, and it was suggested by the authors that clonal diversity may have been underestimated. Because no day 14 peak-response samples were available, the repertoires could be characterized only after the peak T cell response. Spike-specific TCR breadth and depth rose significantly after two AZD1222 doses compared with day 0 and with MenACWY recipients.

The CDR3 regions of human TCRbeta chains were analyzed by immunosequencing. Concerning the study's data processing: TCRs in the repertoires were compared against a reference library of SARS-CoV-2-specific TCRs that had been generated with the MIRA antigen-specificity platform. Breadth was defined as the fraction of unique TCRs that were SARS-CoV-2-associated, and depth was defined as the fraction of total T cells that were SARS-CoV-2-associated. Each spike-specific TCR was assigned to its reactive spike region and to a CD4 or CD8 class using the MIRA data. Log10-transformed breadth and depth values were compared by one-way ANOVA with Sidak's multiple comparisons tests. What TCRdb holds here is the immuneACCESS table cut down to in-frame rearrangements. Part of the clones is not present; checked against another copy, under half of the missing clones reflect an unresolved V gene, and the others are unexplained. The DNA was the basis for D and trimming; V, J and clone size are from that table. The sample table records over 100,000 clones; about 94% of these occur just once. In total, the top ten clones hold approximately 7% of the sample.

The material was peripheral blood, obtained on day 0 of AZD1222 vaccination. This clonotype originated in an adult in good health. The chain is encoded by TRBV7-8 joined to TRBJ2-1; the D gene cannot be resolved reliably. This receptor carries the CDR3 CASSFAASSYNEQFF. The DNA is as follows: TGTGCCAGCAGCTTCGCGGCCAGCTCCTACAATGAGCAGTTCTTC.